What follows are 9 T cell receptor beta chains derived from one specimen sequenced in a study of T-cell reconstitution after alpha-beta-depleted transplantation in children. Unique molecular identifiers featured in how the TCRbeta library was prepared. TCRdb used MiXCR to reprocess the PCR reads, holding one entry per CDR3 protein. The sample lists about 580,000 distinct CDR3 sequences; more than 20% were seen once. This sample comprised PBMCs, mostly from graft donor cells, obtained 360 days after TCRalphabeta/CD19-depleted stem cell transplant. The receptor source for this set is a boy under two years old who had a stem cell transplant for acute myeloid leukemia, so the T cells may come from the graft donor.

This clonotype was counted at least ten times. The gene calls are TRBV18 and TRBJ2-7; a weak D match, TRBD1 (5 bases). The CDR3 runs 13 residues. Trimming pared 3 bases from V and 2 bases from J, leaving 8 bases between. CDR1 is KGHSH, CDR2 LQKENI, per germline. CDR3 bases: TGTGCCAGCTCACCCTCAGGGACCTACGAGCAGTACGTC. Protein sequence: CASSPSGTYEQYV.

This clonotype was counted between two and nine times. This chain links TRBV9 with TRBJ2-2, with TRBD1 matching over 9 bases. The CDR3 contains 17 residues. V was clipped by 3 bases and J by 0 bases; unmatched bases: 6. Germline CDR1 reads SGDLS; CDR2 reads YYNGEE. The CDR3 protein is CASSASGTGTNTGELFF. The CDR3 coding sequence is TGTGCCAGCAGCGCGTCGGGGACAGGGACGAACACCGGGGAGCTGTTTTTT.

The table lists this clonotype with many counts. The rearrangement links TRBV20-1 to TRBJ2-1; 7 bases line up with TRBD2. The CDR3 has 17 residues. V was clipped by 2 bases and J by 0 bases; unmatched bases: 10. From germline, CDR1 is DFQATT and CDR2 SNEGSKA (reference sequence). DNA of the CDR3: TGCAGTGCTAGAAGTTCTTTCGGGGGGAGCTCCTACAATGAGCAGTTCTTC. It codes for CSARSSFGGSSYNEQFF.

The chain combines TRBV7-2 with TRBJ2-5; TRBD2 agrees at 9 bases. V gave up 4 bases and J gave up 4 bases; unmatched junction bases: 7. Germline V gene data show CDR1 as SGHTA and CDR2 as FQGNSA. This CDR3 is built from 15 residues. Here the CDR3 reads CASSSRSGGPETQYF. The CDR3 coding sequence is TGTGCCAGCAGCTCACGGAGCGGGGGGCCAGAGACCCAGTACTTC.

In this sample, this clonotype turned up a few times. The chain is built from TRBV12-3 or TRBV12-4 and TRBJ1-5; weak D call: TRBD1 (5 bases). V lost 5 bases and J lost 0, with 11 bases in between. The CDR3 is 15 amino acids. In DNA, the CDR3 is TGTGCCAGCAGTCCCCAGGGCTATAGCAATCAGCCCCAGCATTTT. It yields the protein CASSPQGYSNQPQHF.

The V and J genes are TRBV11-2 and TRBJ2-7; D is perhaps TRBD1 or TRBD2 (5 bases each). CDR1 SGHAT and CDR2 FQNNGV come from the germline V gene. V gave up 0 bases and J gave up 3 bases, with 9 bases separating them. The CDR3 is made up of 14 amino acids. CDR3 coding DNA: TGTGCCAGCAGCTTAGAGGGACGGATCTACGAGCAGTACGTC. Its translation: CASSLEGRIYEQYV.

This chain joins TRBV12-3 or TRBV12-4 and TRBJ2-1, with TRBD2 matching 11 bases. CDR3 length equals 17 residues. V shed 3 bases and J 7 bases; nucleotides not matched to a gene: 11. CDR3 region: CASSFTLGSGGANEQFF. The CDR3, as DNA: TGTGCCAGCAGTTTTACTTTAGGTAGCGGGGGGGCGAATGAGCAGTTCTTC.

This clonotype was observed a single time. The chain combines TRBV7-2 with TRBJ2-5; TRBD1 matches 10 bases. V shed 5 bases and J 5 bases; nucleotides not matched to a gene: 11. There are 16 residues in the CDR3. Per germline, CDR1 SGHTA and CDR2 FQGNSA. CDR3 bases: TGTGCCAGCAGCCCCGACAGGGGGCTTCTCTGGGAGACCCAGTACTTC. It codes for CASSPDRGLLWETQYF.

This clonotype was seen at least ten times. The CDR3 loop reads CASSPVSEGTQYF. In DNA form, the CDR3 reads TGTGCCAGCTCACCCGTATCAGAGGGGACCCAGTACTTC. The V gene is TRBV18, the J gene TRBJ2-5; D may be TRBD2 (5 bases). Germline CDR1 is KGHSH and CDR2 is LQKENI. The CDR3 length is 13 residues. V lost 3 bases and J lost 7, with 12 bases in between. Together with reference TRBV18 and TRBJ2-5, the CDR3 gives the full variable domain: NAGVMQNPRHLVRRRGQEARLRCSPMKGHSHVYWYRQLPEEGLKFMVYLQKENIIDESGMPKERFSAEFPKEGPSILRIQQVVRGDSAAYFCASSPVSEGTQYFGPGTRLLVL.